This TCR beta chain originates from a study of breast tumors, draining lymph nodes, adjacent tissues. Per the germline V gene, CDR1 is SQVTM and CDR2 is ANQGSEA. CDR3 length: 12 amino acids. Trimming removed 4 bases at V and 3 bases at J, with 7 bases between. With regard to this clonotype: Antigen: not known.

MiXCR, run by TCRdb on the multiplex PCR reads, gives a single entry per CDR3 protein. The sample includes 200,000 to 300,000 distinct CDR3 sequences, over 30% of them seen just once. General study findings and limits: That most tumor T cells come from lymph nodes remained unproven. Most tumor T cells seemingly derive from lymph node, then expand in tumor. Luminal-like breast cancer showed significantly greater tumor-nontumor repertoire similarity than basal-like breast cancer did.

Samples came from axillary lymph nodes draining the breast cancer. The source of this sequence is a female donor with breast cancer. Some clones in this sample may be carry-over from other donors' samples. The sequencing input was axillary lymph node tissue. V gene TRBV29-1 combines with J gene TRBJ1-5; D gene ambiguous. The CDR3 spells CSVGAYNQPQHF. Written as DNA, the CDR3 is TGCAGCGTTGGGGCCTACAATCAGCCCCAGCATTTT.